The present TCR beta chain was sequenced within a study of Ad26.COV2.S vaccination and SARS-CoV-2 variants listed by TCRdb under 2021. About the study as a whole: Vaccine-arm donors were drawn from COV1001, a multicentre, randomized, double-blind, placebo-controlled phase I-IIa trial of Ad26.COV2.S in healthy adults. Ad26.COV2.S was given intramuscularly at 5x10^10 or 1x10^11 viral particles, as a single shot or as two shots 56 days apart. TCRbeta repertoire sequencing served as the tool for gauging how specific and how broad the SARS-CoV-2-reactive T cell receptors were following Ad26.COV2.S vaccination. A total of around 32 samples were included in the TCR-sequenced set, comprising about 20 Ad26.COV2.S vaccine recipients, 5 placebo recipients and 8 SARS-CoV-2 convalescent individuals. Trial participants were randomized into five groups of five: low-dose or high-dose Ad26.COV2.S given once or twice, or placebo on both occasions. Throughout the experiments and outcome assessment, investigators stayed blinded to trial group allocation. General findings and caveats noted by the study authors: Ad26.COV2.S recipients had higher spike-specific TCR breadth than placebo recipients (P = 0.0014). According to the authors, total T cell responses may have been underestimated by the TCR breadth and depth analyses. The study was not powered for comparison of responses between vaccine doses or regimens. Vaccine and placebo recipients had similar non-spike TCR breadth, a finding consistent with the vaccine containing only spike. After vaccination, spike-specific CD8+ and CD4+ T cell responses were reported to show substantial breadth.

This specimen's treatment or condition label, per the study, means: around 19 received Ad26.COV2.S at low or high dose, single or two shots; about five received placebo; per-sample allocation not given. For vaccine and placebo recipients, the sequenced repertoires came from samples collected on day 63 after the first injection. Between 29 July and 7 August 2020, Cohort 1b enrolled 25 adults aged 18-55 years at one site in Boston, USA. Ad26.COV2.S was a replication-incompetent adenovirus type 26 vector expressing a prefusion-stabilized SARS-CoV-2 spike protein from the original Wuhan strain. TCRbeta CDR3 regions were sequenced with the immunoSEQ Assay. After extraction, genomic DNA underwent amplification by bias-controlled multiplex PCR, followed by high-throughput sequencing. As for the authors' bioinformatics: To quantify the absolute abundance of each unique TCRbeta CDR3 region, sequences were collapsed and filtered. T cell fraction was estimated by normalizing TCRbeta template counts to usable DNA, with usable DNA measured through amplification of reference genes found in all nucleated cells. Repertoire TCRs were annotated as SARS-CoV-2-specific when V gene, CDR3 amino acid sequence and J gene were exactly matched to a known reactive TCR set. The reference SARS-CoV-2 TCR set was derived from MIRA and filtered for enrichment in COVID-19-positive ImmuneCODE repertoires, a step that removed public or cross-reactive TCRs. Using the MIRA antigens, annotated TCRs were further analysed by specific ORF or by position within an ORF. Breadth was defined as the number of annotated unique rearrangements divided by the total number of unique productive rearrangements, and depth was defined as the summed frequency of the annotated unique rearrangements. TCR breadth was compared between groups using two-sided Wilcoxon rank-sum tests. Entries here come from immuneACCESS through TCRdb and include only in-frame sequences with V and J called. Some clones fail to appear in such tables; in the studies checked, an unresolved V gene covers under half of the shortfall, and the cause of the remainder is unknown. For V, J and clone size, that table is used; D and trimming come from the DNA. This sample gives 200,000 to 250,000 clones in total; over 75% of them show up just once. Together, the top ten hold around 11% of the sample.

A word on this clone: There is no known antigen for this receptor. Base quality data are lacking; no much larger clone is found one base away.

Inclusive of the bounding cysteine and phenylalanine, the CDR3 is 13 residues long. Only the CDR3 DNA stays, 39 bases, in frame from base 1. V sheds 1 base and J sheds 0 bases, leaving 3 bases between their ends. CDR1 and CDR2 (GTSNPN, SVGIG) derive from the germline V gene (reference sequence). This chain is built from TRBV30 and TRBJ2-2; no D gene can be assigned with confidence. The clonotype originates from a person between 18 and 65 years old who received the Ad26.COV2.S COVID-19 vaccine or a placebo. The specimen comprised peripheral blood, sampled in a trial of Ad26.COV2.S vaccine versus placebo. The CDR3 protein is CAWSATNTGELFF. The DNA sequence reads TGTGCCTGGAGTGCAACGAACACCGGGGAGCTGTTTTTT. The entire variable domain, with the stretches around the CDR3 drawn from the reference TRBV30 and TRBJ2-2 proteins, is SQTIHQWPATLVQPVGSPLSLECTVEGTSNPNLYWYRQAAGRGLQLLFYSVGIGQISSEVPQNLSASRPQDRQFILSSKKLLLSDSGFYLCAWSATNTGELFFGEGSRLTVL.